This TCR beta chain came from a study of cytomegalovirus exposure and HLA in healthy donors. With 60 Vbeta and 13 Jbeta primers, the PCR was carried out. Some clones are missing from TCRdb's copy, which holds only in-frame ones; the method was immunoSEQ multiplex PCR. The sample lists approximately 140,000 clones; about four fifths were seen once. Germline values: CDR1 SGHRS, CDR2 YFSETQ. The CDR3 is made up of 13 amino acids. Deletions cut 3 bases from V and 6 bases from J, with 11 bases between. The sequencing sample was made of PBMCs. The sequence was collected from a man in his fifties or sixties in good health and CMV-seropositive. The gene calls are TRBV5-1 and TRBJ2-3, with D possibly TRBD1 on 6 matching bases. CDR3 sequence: CASSSPGEDTQYF. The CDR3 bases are TGCGCCAGCAGCTCCCCAGGGGAGGATACGCAGTATTTT.